This T cell receptor beta chain was identified during a study of cytomegalovirus exposure and HLA in healthy donors. Study-level information: A subsequent analysis reported that the 120 validation repertoires were produced on the same platform that had also been used for the 550 to 750 first-cohort repertoires. Study outcomes and limitations: In vitro work confirmed that three CMV-associated chains recognize CMV antigens. Many donors shared some public TCRs, even though most TCR sequences were rare. The study recorded 150 to 200 TCR beta chains that were cytomegalovirus-associated.

The germline CDR1 and CDR2 sequences are ENHRY and SYGVKD. The CDR3 sequence is 16 residues long. Trimming cost V 3 bases and J 1 base, with 14 bases left between them. This clone was recorded once. Its cognate antigen is unknown. Sequenced by immunoSEQ multiplex PCR; TCRdb stores in-frame clones only, minus some. Counted here are approximately 140,000 clones, around 84% occurring once; the ten biggest clones make up 8.7%. The TCR comes from a man in his late teens or twenties in good health and CMV-seropositive. The V call is TRBV10-3, the J call TRBJ2-3; perhaps TRBD1 as D (7 bases). Specimen: PBMCs. CDR3: CAISDKSGGRTDTQYF. The CDR3 nucleotides are TGTGCCATCAGTGATAAATCAGGGGGGCGCACAGATACGCAGTATTTT.